The clone carrying this T cell receptor (beta chain) has only one observation. This sample is drawn from a study of blood T cell repertoires in COVID-19. Sequenced by immunoSEQ multiplex PCR; TCRdb stores in-frame clones only, minus some. The repertoire holds approximately 70,000 clones, over 75% seen once, with 0.95% to 1.5% in the top ten. Sequencing was performed on peripheral blood. The TCR sequence derives from a woman aged 55 to 70 with acute or convalescent COVID-19.

In DNA form, the CDR3 reads TGTGCCAGCAGCCCCGGGACAGGGATGGGCTACACCTTC. Translation gives CASSPGTGMGYTF. The V call is TRBV5-5, the J call TRBJ1-2; 9 bases match TRBD1. The CDR3 totals 13 residues. The V segment lost 4 bases and the J segment 8 bases; nucleotides outside the gene matches: 6. The germline V gene has CDR1 SGHKS and CDR2 YYEKEE (reference sequence).